These 28 T cell receptor beta chains came from one sample sequenced in a study of T cell responses to AZD1222 COVID-19 vaccine. The table came from immunoSEQ multiplex PCR; TCRdb's copy has only in-frame clones and leaves some out. The sample contains about 170,000 clones, around 87% of which appear only once. The starting material was peripheral blood, obtained on day 0 of AZD1222 vaccination. These receptors were taken from an adult in good health.

The chain has TRBV19 and TRBJ1-5; no firm D call. Trimming cost V 3 bases and J 4 bases, with 7 bases left between them. Per germline, CDR1 LNHDA and CDR2 SQIVND (reference sequence). This CDR3 spans 13 amino acids. The CDR3 nucleotides read TGTGCCAGTAGTATGTTTGGGAATCAGCCCCAGCATTTT. This encodes CASSMFGNQPQHF.

The chain couples TRBV5-4 to TRBJ2-4, with 11 bases aligning to TRBD1. The V gene end was trimmed by 0 bases and the J gene end by 3 bases; junction bases not matched to a gene: 5. CDR3 size: 17 residues. Germline assignment: CDR1 SGHNT and CDR2 YYREEE (reference sequence). The DNA of the CDR3 is TGTGCCAGCAGCTTGGGGAGGGACAGGGGGGTCAAAAACATTCAGTACTTC. It specifies CASSLGRDRGVKNIQYF.

This chain connects TRBV6-6 to TRBJ1-5; 7 bases line up with TRBD1. V dropped 6 bases and J dropped 4; count of bases not matched to a gene: 3. This CDR3 region has 13 residues. The V gene's germline CDR1 is MNHNY and CDR2 SVGAGI (reference sequence). In DNA, the CDR3 is TGTGCCAGCAGGAGACAGGGAAATCAGCCCCAGCATTTT. Its protein is CASRRQGNQPQHF.

The rearrangement links TRBV10-1 to TRBJ1-4; D not certain. V lost 2 bases and J 8 bases, leaving 12 bases between the germline ends. The germline V gene encodes CDR1 WNHNN and CDR2 SYGVQD (reference sequence). The CDR3 spans 14 residues. CDR3 in amino acids: CASSEGPGREKLFF. CDR3 bases: TGCGCCAGCAGTGAGGGGCCGGGGAGAGAAAAACTGTTTTTT.

The chain combines TRBV6-2 or TRBV6-3 with TRBJ2-3; no reliable D call. The V gene's germline CDR1 is MNHEY and CDR2 SVGEGT. V was trimmed by 2 bases and J by 2 bases, leaving 5 bases between them. This CDR3 spans 13 amino acids. The CDR3 is CASSYRTTDTQYF. CDR3 DNA: TGTGCCAGCAGTTACCGGACCACAGATACGCAGTATTTT.

The chain combines TRBV5-1 with TRBJ2-3; D call uncertain. Trimming cost V 0 bases and J 3 bases, with 8 bases left between them. The CDR3 length is 14 residues. Germline-derived CDR1 and CDR2 are SGHRS and YFSETQ. The CDR3 sequence is CASSLGVLTDTQYF. Here the CDR3 DNA reads TGCGCCAGCAGCTTGGGAGTTCTTACAGATACGCAGTATTTT. Using reference TRBV5-1 and TRBJ2-3 for the parts outside the CDR3, the full variable domain is KAGVTQTPRYLIKTRGQQVTLSCSPISGHRSVSWYQQTPGQGLQFLFEYFSETQRNKGNFPGRFSGRQFSNSRSEMNVSTLELGDSALYLCASSLGVLTDTQYFGPGTRLTVL.

This chain connects TRBV7-6 to TRBJ2-4; 7 bases match TRBD1. The trim removed 1 base at V and 1 base at J, leaving 7 bases unmatched. The length of the CDR3 is 17 residues. Germline CDR1 reads SGHVS; CDR2 reads FNYEAQ. CDR3 bases: TGTGCCAGCAGCTTAGGCCCCGGGACAGCTGCCAAAAACATTCAGTACTTC. It translates to CASSLGPGTAAKNIQYF.

This clone was seen only once. The V call is TRBV18, the J call TRBJ1-2; D perhaps matches TRBD1 (6 bases). In germline, CDR1 is KGHSH, CDR2 LQKENI. This CDR3 has 16 amino acids. V was clipped by 2 bases and J by 6 bases, with 19 bases between them. For the CDR3, the DNA is TGTGCCAGCTCACCAGGTATCCAGGCAGGGGCCCATGGCTACACCTTC. It yields the protein CASSPGIQAGAHGYTF.

V usage is TRBV29-1 and J usage is TRBJ2-7, with D possibly matching TRBD2 (5 bases). This CDR3 contains 13 residues. Trimming pared 5 bases from V and 0 bases from J, leaving 11 bases between. CDR1 and CDR2 from the germline V gene are SQVTM and ANQGSEA. CDR3 in amino acids: CSVRGSLSYEQYF. CDR3 DNA sequence: TGCAGCGTTCGCGGGTCCCTCTCCTACGAGCAGTACTTC.

This rearrangement joins TRBV27 to TRBJ1-1; D is undetermined. Germline CDR1 is MNHEY and CDR2 is SMNVEV (reference sequence). The ends were cut back, 2 bases at V and 4 bases at J, with 11 bases in the middle. The CDR3 runs to 14 residues. This chain's CDR3 is CASSLSGTRTEAFF. The DNA of the CDR3 is TGTGCCAGCAGTTTAAGTGGTACCCGCACTGAAGCTTTCTTT.

The rearrangement links TRBV7-8 to TRBJ1-1; D remains unclear. V shed 3 bases and J shed 0 bases, with 11 bases lying between them. CDR3 length equals 15 residues. Per the germline V gene, CDR1 is SGHVS and CDR2 is FQNEAQ. CDR3 loop: CASSFQDNVNTEAFF. CDR3 DNA sequence: TGTGCCAGCAGCTTCCAAGACAATGTGAACACTGAAGCTTTCTTT.

V is TRBV3-1 (or the pseudogene TRBV3-2) and J is TRBJ2-7, with 7 bases aligning to TRBD1. CDR1 is LGHDT, CDR2 YNNKEL, per germline (reference sequence). CDR3 length equals 12 residues. V shed 4 bases, J shed 4 bases, and the junction held 1 base outside the gene matches. The chain's CDR3 is CASSRGQYEQYF. DNA for the CDR3: TGTGCCAGCAGCCGGGGACAGTACGAGCAGTACTTC.

The chain is built from TRBV19 and TRBJ1-5, with TRBD1 as a possible D gene (6 bases). CDR1 and CDR2 (germline): LNHDA, SQIVND (reference sequence). Trimming stripped 2 bases from V and 1 base from J, with 15 bases between. CDR3 length equals 17 residues. The CDR3 here is CASSIFGRGDSNQPQHF. The DNA for the CDR3 is TGTGCCAGTAGTATATTTGGGAGGGGGGACAGCAATCAGCCCCAGCATTTT.

V usage is TRBV5-1 and J usage is TRBJ1-4; no clear D. The CDR3 covers 15 residues. Germline CDR1 reads SGHRS; CDR2 reads YFSETQ. Deletions cut 4 bases from V and 2 bases from J, with 12 bases between. Here the CDR3 reads CASSPTGMTNEKLFF. The CDR3 nucleotides are TGCGCCAGCAGCCCAACGGGAATGACTAATGAAAAACTGTTTTTT.

The chain carries TRBV5-8 and TRBJ2-7; no clear D gene. Germline V CDR1 and CDR2: SGHTS, YDEGEE. V dropped 1 base and J dropped 3 bases, with 8 bases sitting between them. The CDR3 is 13 residues long. CDR3 amino acids: CASSLWASYEQYF. In nucleotides, the CDR3 is TGTGCCAGCAGCTTGTGGGCGAGCTACGAGCAGTACTTC.

As to this clone: Distinct nucleotide sequences in the sample also encode this CDR3. This chain connects TRBV6-5 to TRBJ2-7; 8 bases fit TRBD2. Germline CDR1 is MNHEY and CDR2 is SVGAGI. CDR3 length: 13 residues. The J segment lost 1 base and the V segment lost 6 bases, leaving 2 bases of the junction unmatched. The CDR3 reads CASRQRESYEQYF. Here the CDR3 DNA reads TGTGCCAGCAGGCAGCGGGAGTCCTACGAGCAGTACTTC.

The chain is built from TRBV6-5 and TRBJ2-5; 9 bases agree with TRBD1. There are 15 residues in the CDR3. Germline CDR1 is MNHEY and CDR2 is SVGAGI. The V segment lost 6 bases and the J segment 5 bases; nucleotides outside the gene matches: 10. The CDR3 coding sequence is TGTGCCAGCAGACCCGGGACAGGGAGCGAGGAGACCCAGTACTTC. It encodes CASRPGTGSEETQYF.

The V call is TRBV20-1, the J call TRBJ2-5, with 8 bases lining up with TRBD2. This CDR3 has 11 amino acids. J gave up 5 bases and V 6 bases, and 2 bases lay outside the gene matches. Germline CDR1 DFQATT, CDR2 SNEGSKA (reference sequence). The CDR3 region has the DNA TGCAGTGCAAAGCGGGGGGAGACCCAGTACTTC. Protein sequence: CSAKRGETQYF.

J is TRBJ2-1 and V is TRBV18; 7 bases align to TRBD2. CDR1 and CDR2 (germline): KGHSH, LQKENI. This CDR3 has 15 amino acids. J was trimmed by 8 bases and V by 3 bases; bases with no gene match: 10. The CDR3, as DNA: TGTGCCAGCTCACCTCCGGGCGGGAGTATCTATGAGCAGTTCTTC. It translates to CASSPPGGSIYEQFF. Full variable domain (outside the CDR3, taken from reference TRBV18 and TRBJ2-1): NAGVMQNPRHLVRRRGQEARLRCSPMKGHSHVYWYRQLPEEGLKFMVYLQKENIIDESGMPKERFSAEFPKEGPSILRIQQVVRGDSAAYFCASSPPGGSIYEQFFGPGTRLTVL.

The chain employs TRBV6-1 and TRBJ2-7; possible D gene TRBD1, 5 bases. Per the germline V gene, CDR1 is MNHNS and CDR2 is SASEGT. This CDR3 contains 15 residues. Trimming removed 3 bases at V and 4 bases at J, with 16 bases between. The CDR3 loop is CASSDQGRWNYEQYF. In nucleotides, the CDR3 is TGTGCCAGCAGTGATCAGGGTAGGTGGAATTACGAGCAGTACTTC.

The V gene is TRBV7-9, the J gene TRBJ2-7, with 9 positions matching TRBD2. V lost 2 bases to trimming and J lost 8 bases; unmatched junction nucleotides: 7. This CDR3 region has 14 residues. Germline V lookup: CDR1 SEHNR, CDR2 FQNEAQ (reference sequence). DNA for the CDR3: TGTGCCAGCAGCTTACATAGCGGGAGTGAGAAGCAGTACTTC. The encoded protein is CASSLHSGSEKQYF.

V usage is TRBV3-1 (or the pseudogene TRBV3-2) and J usage is TRBJ2-3, with D possibly being TRBD1 or TRBD2 (5 bases each). The CDR3 totals 15 residues. Germline V gene data show CDR1 as LGHDT and CDR2 as YNNKEL (reference sequence). V gave up 4 bases and J gave up 2 bases, with 13 bases separating them. The CDR3 region is CASSLSGTYTDTQYF. The CDR3 DNA is TGTGCCAGCAGCCTCTCCGGGACGTACACAGATACGCAGTATTTT.

The chain uses TRBV24-1 and TRBJ2-7, with a possible D match to TRBD2 (5 bases). V was cut by 4 bases and J by 3 bases, with 6 bases left in between. The CDR3 length is 12 residues. Germline CDR1 reads KGHDR; CDR2 reads SFDVKD. CDR3 region: CATSDRDYEQYF. The CDR3 DNA is TGTGCCACCAGTGACCGGGACTACGAGCAGTACTTC.

Remarks on this clone: The sample contains more than one DNA sequence encoding this CDR3. This chain links TRBV7-3 with TRBJ2-1; 9 bases are shared with TRBD2. Trimming took 3 bases from V and 5 from J; bases not matched to a gene: 5. Germline-derived CDR1 and CDR2 are SGHTA and FQGTGA. The CDR3 extends over 15 amino acids. The CDR3 DNA is TGTGCCAGCAGCTTGGGCGGGAGGGCAAACAATGAGCAGTTCTTC. This sequence encodes CASSLGGRANNEQFF. Together with reference TRBV7-3 and TRBJ2-1, the CDR3 gives the full variable domain: GAGVSQTPSNKVTEKGKYVELRCDPISGHTALYWYRQSLGQGPEFLIYFQGTGAADDSGLPNDRFFAVRPEGSVSTLKIQRTERGDSAVYLCASSLGGRANNEQFFGPGTRLTVL.

The chain combines TRBV19 with TRBJ1-1, with D tentatively TRBD1 (5 bases). The CDR3 totals 15 residues. V was cut by 1 base and J by 4 bases, with 13 bases left in between. In germline, CDR1 is LNHDA, CDR2 SQIVND (reference sequence). CDR3 sequence: CASSIGAGIGTEAFF. The CDR3 DNA sequence: TGTGCCAGTAGTATAGGGGCAGGGATAGGCACTGAAGCTTTCTTT.

This sequence joins TRBV9 and TRBJ2-7, with a tentative D call TRBD2 (6 bases). V shed 3 bases and J shed 5 bases, with 12 bases lying between them. Germline V gene sequence: CDR1 SGDLS, CDR2 YYNGEE. CDR3 length: 13 residues. CDR3 in amino acids: CASSGRAEDEQYF. CDR3 in DNA: TGTGCCAGCAGCGGGAGGGCCGAGGACGAGCAGTACTTC.

J is TRBJ2-7 and V is TRBV19, with D perhaps TRBD2 (7 bases). Trimming left V 3 bases short and J 2 bases short, with 14 bases between. Per the germline V gene, CDR1 is LNHDA and CDR2 is SQIVND (reference sequence). The CDR3 totals 15 residues. DNA of the CDR3: TGTGCCAGTAGTATTGTCGGCGGGGGCCCCTACGAGCAGTACTTC. Translation gives CASSIVGGGPYEQYF.

The table lists this clone with a count of one. The DNA of the CDR3 is TGTGCCAGCAGCCCGACAGGGAGGACCGGGGAGCTGTTTTTT. Translation: CASSPTGRTGELFF. The genes are TRBV5-5 and TRBJ2-2; TRBD1 is a possible D gene (7 bases). The V end was cut by 4 bases, the J end by 5 bases, with 12 bases between. This CDR3 contains 14 residues. Germline V gene sequence: CDR1 SGHKS, CDR2 YYEKEE (reference sequence). Full variable domain (rest looked up from reference TRBV5-5 and TRBJ2-2): DAGVTQSPTHLIKTRGQQVTLRCSPISGHKSVSWYQQVLGQGPQFIFQYYEKEERGRGNFPDRFSARQFPNYSSELNVNALLLGDSALYLCASSPTGRTGELFFGEGSRLTVL.